Below, 12 T cell receptor beta chains from the same sample are listed, as sequenced in a study of T-cell memory formation after mild COVID-19. TCRdb reprocessed the 5' RACE reads via MiXCR and lists one record per CDR3 protein. This table has just under 550,000 distinct CDR3 sequences, about 20% appearing once. Sequencing was carried out using PBMCs or a T cell subset sorted from them (not recorded which). The receptors stem from an adult woman who had mild COVID-19 (a few samples of this study predate the infection). Cell type and time point are not known.

This clonotype was counted between two and nine times. The genes are TRBV19 and TRBJ1-5, with D possibly being TRBD1 (6 bases). The CDR3 covers 13 residues. V was trimmed by 6 bases and J by 7 bases, leaving 13 bases between them. Germline V gene lookup returns CDR1 LNHDA and CDR2 SQIVND (reference sequence). The CDR3 reads CASSQTGHQPQHF. CDR3 DNA sequence: TGTGCCAGTAGCCAAACAGGGCACCAGCCCCAGCATTTT.

J is TRBJ1-2 and V is TRBV5-1; no clear D. The germline gives CDR1 SGHRS, CDR2 YFSETQ. This CDR3 spans 16 amino acids. The V gene lost 3 bases and the J gene lost 6 bases, with 21 bases spanning the gap. CDR3 DNA: TGCGCCAGCAGCTGGACCAAAACGGGAAGGTCGGATGGCTACACCTTC. Protein product: CASSWTKTGRSDGYTF.

The V gene is TRBV24-1, the J gene TRBJ2-1; either TRBD1 or TRBD2 may supply D (6 bases each). V lost 2 bases and J lost 6, with 16 bases in between. Germline V gene sequence: CDR1 KGHDR, CDR2 SFDVKD. The CDR3 consists of 16 residues. CDR3 coding DNA: TGTGCCACCAGTGATTGGAGGGACACGGGGGTCAATGAGCAGTTCTTC. Translating it yields CATSDWRDTGVNEQFF.

This clonotype has just a few counts. The CDR3 nucleotides are TGCGCCAGCAGCTTGGAGGACTCAAGCACAGATACGCAGTATTTT. This translates into CASSLEDSSTDTQYF. The genes are TRBV5-1 and TRBJ2-3; the D gene is possibly TRBD2 (5 bases). The CDR3 sequence is 15 residues long. Germline CDR1 reads SGHRS; CDR2 reads YFSETQ. The germline V and J ends were trimmed by 0 bases and 0 bases, with 8 bases remaining between them.

V and J are TRBV6-5 and TRBJ1-1; D ambiguous. Germline lookup yields CDR1 MNHEY and CDR2 SVGAGI. CDR3 size: 14 residues. V lost 5 bases, J lost 1 base, and 11 bases lay in between. Here the CDR3 reads CASSAIRGNTEAFF. In DNA, the CDR3 is TGTGCCAGCAGTGCCATTAGAGGGAACACTGAAGCTTTCTTT.

The chain combines TRBV11-2 with TRBJ2-2, with no clear D. CDR1 SGHAT and CDR2 FQNNGV come from the germline V gene. The V end was cut by 5 bases, the J end by 1 base, with 8 bases between. The CDR3 length is 14 residues. The CDR3 coding sequence is TGTGCCAGCAGCCCCGCAGTGAACACCGGGGAGCTGTTTTTT. It encodes CASSPAVNTGELFF.

This clonotype showed up just a few times. V is TRBV3-1 and J is TRBJ2-4; D unresolved. The CDR3 is 13 amino acids. The V and J ends lost 0 bases and 10 bases respectively, with 10 bases between them. CDR1 is LGHDT, CDR2 YNNKEL, per germline (reference sequence). The chain's CDR3 is CASSQDVQSIQYF. CDR3 nucleotides: TGTGCCAGCAGCCAAGACGTACAGAGTATTCAGTACTTC. The full variable domain, its missing parts supplied by reference TRBV3-1 and TRBJ2-4, is DTAVSQTPKYLVTQMGNDKSIKCEQNLGHDTMYWYKQDSKKFLKIMFSYNNKELIINETVPNRFSPKSPDKAHLNLHINSLELGDSAVYFCASSQDVQSIQYFGAGTRLSVL.

In its sample, this clonotype was seen a few times. The chain employs TRBV6-5 and TRBJ1-5, with a possible D match to TRBD1 (6 bases). V dropped 4 bases and J dropped 2 bases, with 15 bases sitting between them. CDR1 MNHEY and CDR2 SVGAGI come from the germline V gene. The CDR3 is 16 amino acids. The CDR3 DNA is TGTGCCAGCAGTTTAACAGGGAATGCGGGCAATCAGCCCCAGCATTTT. Its translation is CASSLTGNAGNQPQHF.

V and J are TRBV6-6 and TRBJ1-2; D uncertain. The CDR3 runs 12 residues. The V end was cut by 4 bases, the J end by 7 bases, with 10 bases between. The V gene's germline CDR1 is MNHNY and CDR2 SVGAGI (reference sequence). The CDR3: CASSFAEGGYTF. DNA of the CDR3: TGTGCCAGCAGTTTCGCAGAGGGTGGCTACACCTTC.

This clonotype was detected only a few times. The CDR3 protein is CASSVALAGGPNEQFF. DNA of the CDR3: TGTGCCAGCAGCGTTGCCCTAGCGGGGGGGCCAAATGAGCAGTTCTTC. This chain joins TRBV9 and TRBJ2-1, with TRBD2 matching 12 bases. There are 16 residues in the CDR3. Losses at the gene ends were 2 bases for V and 7 bases for J; bases not matched to a gene: 7. Germline V gene lookup returns CDR1 SGDLS and CDR2 YYNGEE. Full variable domain (rest looked up from reference TRBV9 and TRBJ2-1): DSGVTQTPKHLITATGQRVTLRCSPRSGDLSVYWYQQSLDQGLQFLIQYYNGEERAKGNILERFSAQQFPDLHSELNLSSLELGDSALYFCASSVALAGGPNEQFFGPGTRLTVL.

This clonotype has more than one count but fewer than ten. This chain uses TRBV20-1 with TRBJ2-3; D might be TRBD1 (5 bases). Germline V gene data show CDR1 as DFQATT and CDR2 as SNEGSKA (reference sequence). The CDR3 is 12 residues long. With 6 bases removed from V and 3 bases from J, the gap between germline ends came to 10 bases. The chain's CDR3 is CSAMGLTDTQYF. CDR3 bases: TGCAGTGCCATGGGGCTAACAGATACGCAGTATTTT.

This clonotype turned up a few times. The CDR3: CASSVTRDRGPVADTQYF. In nucleotides, the CDR3 is TGTGCCAGCAGCGTAACCCGGGACAGGGGGCCGGTCGCAGATACGCAGTATTTT. The chain recombines TRBV7-9 with TRBJ2-3; 12 nucleotides align to TRBD1. Germline CDR1 SEHNR, CDR2 FQNEAQ (reference sequence). The CDR3 spans 18 residues. The J segment lost 4 bases and the V segment lost 5 bases, leaving 13 bases of the junction unmatched.